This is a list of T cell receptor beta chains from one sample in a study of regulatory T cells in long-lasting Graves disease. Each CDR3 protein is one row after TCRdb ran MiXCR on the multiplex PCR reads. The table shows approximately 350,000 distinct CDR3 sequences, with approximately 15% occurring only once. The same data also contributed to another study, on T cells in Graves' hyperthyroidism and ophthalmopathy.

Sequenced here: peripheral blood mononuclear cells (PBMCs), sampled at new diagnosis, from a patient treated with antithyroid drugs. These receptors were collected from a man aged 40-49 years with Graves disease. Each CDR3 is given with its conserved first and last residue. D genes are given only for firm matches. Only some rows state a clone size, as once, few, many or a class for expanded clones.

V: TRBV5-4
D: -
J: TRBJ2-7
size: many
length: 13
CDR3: CASSPDPSGEQYF
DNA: TGTGCCAGCAGCCCCGACCCCTCTGGCGAGCAGTACTTC

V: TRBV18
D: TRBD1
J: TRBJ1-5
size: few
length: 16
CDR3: CASSPLGQDLGQPQHF
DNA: TGTGCCAGCTCACCACTCGGACAGGACTTGGGGCAGCCCCAGCATTTT

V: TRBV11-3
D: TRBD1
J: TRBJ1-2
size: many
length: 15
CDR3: CASSLRGQGAYGYTF
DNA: TGTGCCAGCAGCTTACGGGGACAGGGGGCCTATGGCTACACCTTC

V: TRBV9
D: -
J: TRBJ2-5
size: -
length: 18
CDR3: CASSPTVRDIGNQETQYF
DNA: TGTGCCAGCAGCCCAACGGTCCGGGACATAGGTAACCAAGAGACCCAGTACTTC

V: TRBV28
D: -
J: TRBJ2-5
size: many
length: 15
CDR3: CASSLGRATQETQYF
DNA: TGTGCCAGCAGTTTGGGCAGGGCGACACAAGAGACCCAGTACTTC

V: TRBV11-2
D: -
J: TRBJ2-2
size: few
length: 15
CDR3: CASSPHRRNTGELFF
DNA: TGTGCCAGCAGCCCCCACAGGAGGAACACCGGGGAGCTGTTTTTT

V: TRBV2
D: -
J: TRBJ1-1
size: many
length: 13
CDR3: CASSANRNTEAFF
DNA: TGTGCCAGCAGTGCAAACAGGAACACTGAAGCTTTCTTT

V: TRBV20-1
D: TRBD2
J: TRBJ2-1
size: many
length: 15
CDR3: CSASLASGGNNEQFF
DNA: TGCAGTGCTAGTTTAGCTAGCGGGGGCAACAATGAGCAGTTCTTC

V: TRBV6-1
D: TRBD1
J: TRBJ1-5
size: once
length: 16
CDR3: CASRRTGQGGGQPQHF
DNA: TGTGCCAGCAGAAGGACGGGACAGGGGGGAGGTCAGCCCCAGCATTTT

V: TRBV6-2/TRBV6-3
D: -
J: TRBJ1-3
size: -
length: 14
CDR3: CASSLTDSGNTIYF
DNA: TGTGCCAGCAGTCTGACAGACTCTGGAAACACCATATATTTT

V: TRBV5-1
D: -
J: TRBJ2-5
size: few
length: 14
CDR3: CASSLAATEETQYF
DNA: TGCGCCAGCAGCTTGGCCGCGACAGAAGAGACCCAGTACTTC

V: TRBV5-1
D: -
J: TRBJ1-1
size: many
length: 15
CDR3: CASSLDGSVGPEAFF
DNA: TGCGCCAGCAGCTTGGATGGGTCCGTGGGCCCTGAAGCTTTCTTT